This is a list of T cell receptor beta chains from one sample in a study of T cells expressing NK-cell markers. TCRdb derives one entry per CDR3 protein from the 5' RACE reads, leaving out DNA. The sample totals around 380,000 distinct CDR3 sequences. Input material: blood T cells: a sorted CD56 or NKG2C T cell subset, CD4+ or CD8+ T cells, or bulk PBMC T cells (not recorded which). These receptors all stem from a woman in her forties or fifties in good health. Each CDR3 is given with its conserved first and last residue.

j_gene: TRBJ2-5
v_gene: TRBV12-3/TRBV12-4
CDR3aa: CASSLAQVRGKETQYF

j_gene: TRBJ2-1
v_gene: TRBV5-1
CDR3aa: CASSRDLAGYNEQFF

j_gene: TRBJ2-1
v_gene: TRBV27
CDR3aa: CASTLIFGEGLINEQFF

j_gene: TRBJ2-3
v_gene: TRBV4-1
CDR3aa: CASSPRAPIFTDTQYF

j_gene: TRBJ2-5
v_gene: TRBV20-1
CDR3aa: CSARKEGRETQYF

j_gene: TRBJ2-3
v_gene: TRBV3-1
CDR3aa: CASTMSDYTDTQYF

j_gene: TRBJ1-4
v_gene: TRBV5-1
CDR3aa: CASSLGMTGSGEKLFF

j_gene: TRBJ2-1
v_gene: TRBV5-1
CDR3aa: CASSDVREAGQFF

j_gene: TRBJ2-2
v_gene: TRBV6-5
CDR3aa: CASSRTGGPGELFF

j_gene: TRBJ1-1
v_gene: TRBV18
CDR3aa: CASSPLGSPEAFF

j_gene: TRBJ2-7
v_gene: TRBV18
CDR3aa: CASSPPIRRQGAYEQYF

j_gene: TRBJ2-1
v_gene: TRBV20-1
CDR3aa: CSASPFGGTYNEQFF

j_gene: TRBJ2-7
v_gene: TRBV5-1
CDR3aa: CASSPTGTGYTYEQYF

j_gene: TRBJ2-5
v_gene: TRBV20-1
CDR3aa: CSASMLAGEVETQYF

j_gene: TRBJ2-7
v_gene: TRBV27
CDR3aa: CASSLSNGDRGYEQYF

j_gene: TRBJ1-4
v_gene: TRBV9
CDR3aa: CASSVLSSGEKLFF

j_gene: TRBJ2-1
v_gene: TRBV20-1
CDR3aa: CSAGTSVSYNEQFF

j_gene: TRBJ2-2
v_gene: TRBV5-4
CDR3aa: CASAGDANTGELFF

j_gene: TRBJ2-1
v_gene: TRBV7-2
CDR3aa: CASTQAGVAEQFF

j_gene: TRBJ2-1
v_gene: TRBV20-1
CDR3aa: CSASKRENHNEQFF

j_gene: TRBJ2-2
v_gene: TRBV25-1
CDR3aa: CASSESRGSTGELFF

j_gene: TRBJ2-7
v_gene: TRBV29-1
CDR3aa: CSVRQDPSSYEQYF

j_gene: TRBJ2-1
v_gene: TRBV2
CDR3aa: CASKAQTYNEQFF

j_gene: TRBJ2-5
v_gene: TRBV29-1
CDR3aa: CSAILDVETQYF

j_gene: TRBJ1-1
v_gene: TRBV5-6
CDR3aa: CASSLSSGGGTEAFF

j_gene: TRBJ1-4
v_gene: TRBV5-1
CDR3aa: CASSLAGGSGEKLFF

j_gene: TRBJ2-2
v_gene: TRBV21-1
CDR3aa: CASKDYTNTGELFF

j_gene: TRBJ2-1
v_gene: TRBV12-3/TRBV12-4
CDR3aa: CASRASGGRHNEQFF

j_gene: TRBJ2-1
v_gene: TRBV7-9
CDR3aa: CASNAGYNEQFF

j_gene: TRBJ2-1
v_gene: TRBV12-5
CDR3aa: CASGLAGLYNEQFF

j_gene: TRBJ1-1
v_gene: TRBV5-8
CDR3aa: CASSSTANTEAFF

j_gene: TRBJ2-1
v_gene: TRBV5-6
CDR3aa: CASGTGGAQLIQFF

j_gene: TRBJ1-4
v_gene: TRBV19
CDR3aa: CASLPSGGGEKLFF

j_gene: TRBJ2-3
v_gene: TRBV5-1
CDR3aa: CASSLVGQTADTQYF

j_gene: TRBJ2-1
v_gene: TRBV12-5
CDR3aa: CASAILAEQFF

j_gene: TRBJ2-1
v_gene: TRBV7-9
CDR3aa: CASSLAIRESSYNEQFF

j_gene: TRBJ2-2
v_gene: TRBV5-8
CDR3aa: CASSPQGKVNTGELFF

j_gene: TRBJ2-5
v_gene: TRBV5-1
CDR3aa: CASSSGMVETQYF

j_gene: TRBJ2-5
v_gene: TRBV5-1
CDR3aa: CASSYEMRRDETQYF

j_gene: TRBJ1-1
v_gene: TRBV20-1
CDR3aa: CSARVGASTEAFF

j_gene: TRBJ2-1
v_gene: TRBV12-3/TRBV12-4
CDR3aa: CASSFGGINEQFF